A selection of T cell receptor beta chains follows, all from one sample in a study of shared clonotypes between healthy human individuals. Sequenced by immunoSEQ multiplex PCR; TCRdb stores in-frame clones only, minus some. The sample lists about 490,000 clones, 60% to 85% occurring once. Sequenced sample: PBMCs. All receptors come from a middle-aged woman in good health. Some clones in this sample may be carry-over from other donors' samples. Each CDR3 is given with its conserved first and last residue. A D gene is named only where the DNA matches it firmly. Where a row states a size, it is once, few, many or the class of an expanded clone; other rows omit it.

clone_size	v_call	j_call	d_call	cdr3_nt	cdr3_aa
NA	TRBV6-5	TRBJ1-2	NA	TGTGCCAGCAGTTATTTAAACTTGGCAGTAGATGGCTACACCTTC	CASSYLNLAVDGYTF
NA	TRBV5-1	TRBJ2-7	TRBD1	TGCGCCAGCAGCGCACCGGGACAGGGATCCTACGAGCAGTACTTC	CASSAPGQGSYEQYF
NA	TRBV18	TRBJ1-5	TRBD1	TGTGCCAGCTCCATGTTTGGACAGGCGAGCAATCAGCCCCAGCATTTT	CASSMFGQASNQPQHF
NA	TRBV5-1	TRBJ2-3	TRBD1	TGCGCCAGCAGTACTACACAGGGGAATACGCAGTATTTT	CASSTTQGNTQYF
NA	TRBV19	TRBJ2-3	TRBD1	TGTGCCATAGGGACAGTTGGTCCCACAGATACGCAGTATTTT	CAIGTVGPTDTQYF
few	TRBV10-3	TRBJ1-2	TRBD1	TGTGCCATCAGTACCCACGGGGACAGCGGGTACACCTTC	CAISTHGDSGYTF
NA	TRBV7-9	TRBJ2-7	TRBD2	TGTGCCAGCAGCCACGGACTAGCGGGATCAAACGAGCAGTACTTC	CASSHGLAGSNEQYF
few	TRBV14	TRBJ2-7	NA	TGTGCCAGCAGCCCCAAAGGGGTAAAGCAGTACTTC	CASSPKGVKQYF
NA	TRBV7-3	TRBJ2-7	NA	TGTGCCAGCAGCTTAAGGGGAGAAGGTGGGCAGTACTTC	CASSLRGEGGQYF
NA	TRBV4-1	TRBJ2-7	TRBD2	TGCGCCAGCAGCCATAAGTACGGGGGACTAGCGGGAGTAGAGTACGAGCAGTACTTC	CASSHKYGGLAGVEYEQYF
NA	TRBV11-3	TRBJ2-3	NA	TGTGCCAGCAGCTTAGGTGGTAATACAGATACGCAGTATTTT	CASSLGGNTDTQYF
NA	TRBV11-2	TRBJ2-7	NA	TGTGCCAGCAGCCGGAAGGGAAAGGGATACGAGCAGTACTTC	CASSRKGKGYEQYF
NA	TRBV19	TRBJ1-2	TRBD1	TGTGCCAGTAAGAACACAGGGGACCGCTATGGCTACACCTTC	CASKNTGDRYGYTF
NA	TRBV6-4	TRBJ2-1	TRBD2	TGTGCCAGCAGCGCGGGGGACAATGAGCAGTTCTTC	CASSAGDNEQFF
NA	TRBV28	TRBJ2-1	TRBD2	TGTGCCAGCAGTTCCCGACTAGCGGGAGACTACAATGAGCAGTTCTTC	CASSSRLAGDYNEQFF
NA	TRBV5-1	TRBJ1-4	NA	TGCGCCAGCAGCTTATTACGCGACGGCGCTGCAACTAATGAAAAACTGTTTTTT	CASSLLRDGAATNEKLFF
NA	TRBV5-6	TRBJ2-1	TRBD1	TGTGCCAGCAGGCTGGGACAGTACAATGAGCAGTTCTTC	CASRLGQYNEQFF
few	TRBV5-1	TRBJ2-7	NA	TGCGCCAGCAGCCCCCCCAGGTCCCCCTACGAGCAGTACTTC	CASSPPRSPYEQYF
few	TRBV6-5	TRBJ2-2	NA	TGTGCCAGCAGTTACGGGGTAGCCGGGGAGCTGTTTTTT	CASSYGVAGELFF
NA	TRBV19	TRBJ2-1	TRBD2	TGTGCCAGTAGTATAGAACCGGGACTAGCGGCCGATGAGCAGTTCTTC	CASSIEPGLAADEQFF
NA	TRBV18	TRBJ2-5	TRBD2	TGTGCCAGCTCACCGCCACTGGGACTAGGGTCTCAAGAGACCCAGTACTTC	CASSPPLGLGSQETQYF
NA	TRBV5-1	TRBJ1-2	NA	TGCGCCAGCAGCTTGGCGGGCAGGGAGTATGGCTACACCTTC	CASSLAGREYGYTF
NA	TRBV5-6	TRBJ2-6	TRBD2	TGTGTCAGCAGCTTGGGACTAGAGGCCTCTGGGGCCAACGTCCTGACCTTC	CVSSLGLEASGANVLTF
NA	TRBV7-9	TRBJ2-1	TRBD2	TGTGCCAGCAGCTTCCGGACTAGCGGACACAATGAGCAGTTCTTC	CASSFRTSGHNEQFF
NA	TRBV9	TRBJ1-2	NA	TGTGCCAGCAGCACAGGGAACTATGGCTACACCTTC	CASSTGNYGYTF
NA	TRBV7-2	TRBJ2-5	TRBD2	TGTGCCAGCAGCTCGACCAAGACTAGCGGGAGGGCCTGGGGGACCCAGTACTTC	CASSSTKTSGRAWGTQYF
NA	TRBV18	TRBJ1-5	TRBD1	TGTGCCAGCTCACCACCGGGGACAGTCGTCAATCAGCCCCAGCATTTT	CASSPPGTVVNQPQHF
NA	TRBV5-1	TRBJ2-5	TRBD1	TGCGCCAGCAGCCGAGACAGGGGCCAGACCCAGTACTTC	CASSRDRGQTQYF
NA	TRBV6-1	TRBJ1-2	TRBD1	TGTGCCAGCAGGACAGGGGAGGGAGGCTACACCTTC	CASRTGEGGYTF
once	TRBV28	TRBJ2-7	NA	TGTGCCAGCAAGAGGAGCTCCTACGAGCAGTACTTC	CASKRSSYEQYF
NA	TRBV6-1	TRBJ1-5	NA	TGTGCCAGCTGGACCCTTAGCAATCAGCCCCAGCATTTT	CASWTLSNQPQHF
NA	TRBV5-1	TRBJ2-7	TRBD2	TGCGCCAGCAGCTTGGTTCTAGCGGGAGGCTCCTACGAGCAGTACTTC	CASSLVLAGGSYEQYF
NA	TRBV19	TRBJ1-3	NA	TGTGCCAGTAGTACTGGGGGTGCAGTCTCTGGAAACACCATATATTTT	CASSTGGAVSGNTIYF
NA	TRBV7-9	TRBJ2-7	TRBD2	TGTGCCAGCAGCTGGGGAGGGGATTCCTACGAGCAGTACTTC	CASSWGGDSYEQYF
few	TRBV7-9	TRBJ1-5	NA	TGTGCCAGCAGCTTGGGGGGCAGGGGTCAGCCCCAGCATTTT	CASSLGGRGQPQHF
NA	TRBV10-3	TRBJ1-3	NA	TGTGCCATCAGTGACAACCCCCCGGGGGAGGTCGGAAACACCATATATTTT	CAISDNPPGEVGNTIYF
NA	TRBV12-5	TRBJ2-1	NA	TGTGCTAGTGGTTTGAACGTGAGGGGATTCTACAATGAGCAGTTCTTC	CASGLNVRGFYNEQFF
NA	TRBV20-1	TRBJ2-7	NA	TGCAGTGCTAGCGGGGTCTACGAGCAGTACTTC	CSASGVYEQYF
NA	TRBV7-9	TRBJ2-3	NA	TGTGCCAGCAGCTTCGATGGCAGACGCACAGATACGCAGTATTTT	CASSFDGRRTDTQYF
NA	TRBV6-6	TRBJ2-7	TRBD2	TGTGCCAGCAGGGCCCTTAGCGGGGGGCGGGAGCAGTACTTC	CASRALSGGREQYF
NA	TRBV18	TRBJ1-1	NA	TGTGCCAGCTCACCACCGGTTTTTGAAAACACTGAAGCTTTCTTT	CASSPPVFENTEAFF
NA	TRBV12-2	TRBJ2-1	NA	TGTGCAAGTCGCGGATTAACCAGCTCCTACAATGAGCAGTTCTTC	CASRGLTSSYNEQFF
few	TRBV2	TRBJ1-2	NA	TGTGCCAGCAGTGGCAGGGCATCTAACTATGGCTACACCTTC	CASSGRASNYGYTF
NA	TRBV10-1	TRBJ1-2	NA	TGCGCCAGCAGTGAGGGGCCCAACTATGGCTACACCTTC	CASSEGPNYGYTF
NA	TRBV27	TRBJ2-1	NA	TGTGCCAGCAGCAAGGACGGCAATGAGCAGTTCTTC	CASSKDGNEQFF
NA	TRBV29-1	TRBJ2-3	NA	TGCAGCGTTGACACAGATACGCAGTATTTT	CSVDTDTQYF
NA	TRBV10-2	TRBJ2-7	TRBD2	TGCGCCAGCAGCGCTAGCGGGAGAGCCTACGAGCAGTACTTC	CASSASGRAYEQYF
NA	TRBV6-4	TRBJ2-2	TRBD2	TGTGCCAGCAGTCCGACTAGCGGATACACCGGGGAGCTGTTTTTT	CASSPTSGYTGELFF
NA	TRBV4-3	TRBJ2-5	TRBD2	TGCGCCAGCAGCCAAGTCACGGGAGGGCCCCGGGAGACCCAGTACTTC	CASSQVTGGPRETQYF
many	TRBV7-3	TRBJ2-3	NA	TGTGCCAGCAGCTTAACAGATACGCAGTATTTT	CASSLTDTQYF
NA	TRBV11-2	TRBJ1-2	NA	TGTGCCAGCAGCAGGGAAGGTTATGGCTACACCTTC	CASSREGYGYTF
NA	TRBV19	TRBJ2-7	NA	TGTGCCAGTAGAGAAACCAGACTCCTAGGAGCCTACGAGCAGTACTTC	CASRETRLLGAYEQYF
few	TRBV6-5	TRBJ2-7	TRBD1	TGTGCCAGCAATACCGGACAGGGCTACGAGCAGTACTTC	CASNTGQGYEQYF
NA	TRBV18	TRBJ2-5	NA	TGTGCCAGCTCACTGTGGACGGGACCCCAAGAGACCCAGTACTTC	CASSLWTGPQETQYF